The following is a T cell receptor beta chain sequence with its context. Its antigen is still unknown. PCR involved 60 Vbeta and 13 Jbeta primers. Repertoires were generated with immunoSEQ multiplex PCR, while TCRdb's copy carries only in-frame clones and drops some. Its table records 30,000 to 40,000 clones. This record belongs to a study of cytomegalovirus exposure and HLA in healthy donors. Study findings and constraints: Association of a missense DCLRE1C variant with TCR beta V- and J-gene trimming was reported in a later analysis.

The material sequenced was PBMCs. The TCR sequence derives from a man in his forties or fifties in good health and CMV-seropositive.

The CDR3 sequence: CASRYTASGTVGELFF. The DNA of the CDR3 is TGTGCCAGCAGGTACACGGCTAGCGGGACGGTCGGGGAGCTGTTTTTT. The chain links TRBV6-5 to TRBJ2-2; 9 bases fit TRBD2. The V gene's germline CDR1 is MNHEY and CDR2 SVGAGI. V was pared by 6 bases and J by 7 bases, with 12 bases of the junction left unmatched. This CDR3 comprises 16 residues.